This TCR beta chain was profiled in a study of OX40 agonist ivuxolimab in advanced cancers. General study findings and limits: Clonal expansion was among the lowest in partial responders at 0.1-3.0 mg/kg, especially CD8+.

This clone came up a few times. Antigen unknown. Assay used: immunoSEQ multiplex PCR; TCRdb lists only in-frame clones, some missing. The table lists some 50,000 clones, roughly 94% of them singletons. This CDR3 spans 14 amino acids. Trimming stripped 3 bases from V and 8 bases from J, with 16 bases between. Germline V lookup: CDR1 MNHEY, CDR2 SMNVEV (reference sequence). This sequence joins TRBV27 and TRBJ1-2, with D perhaps TRBD1 (6 bases). The starting material was CD4+ or CD8+ T cells sorted from blood, obtained in a trial of the OX40 agonist ivuxolimab. The TCR was taken from an adult with an advanced solid tumor such as melanoma, head and neck, liver or kidney cancer. This CDR3 reads CASSFGRGGEGYTF. The CDR3 DNA sequence: TGTGCCAGCAGTTTTGGGAGGGGGGGCGAGGGCTACACCTTC.